A single sample gave rise to the 25 T cell receptor beta chains below, sequenced in a study of OX40 agonist ivuxolimab in advanced cancers. TCRdb keeps only in-frame clones here, not all; method: immunoSEQ multiplex PCR. The profile covers around 76,000 clones, with 75% to 90% appearing a single time and roughly 0.54% taken by the ten largest. The specimen was CD4+ or CD8+ T cells sorted from blood, collected in a trial of the OX40 agonist ivuxolimab. Source of these receptors: an adult with an advanced solid tumor such as melanoma, head and neck, liver or kidney cancer.

This rearrangement joins TRBV5-6 to TRBJ2-3, with TRBD1 matching over 9 bases. Germline loops: CDR1 SGHDT, CDR2 YYEEEE. CDR3 length equals 13 residues. Germline trimming cut 4 bases from V and 7 bases from J; bases unmatched to any gene: 4. The CDR3, as DNA: TGTGCCAGCAGCACGGGACAGGGAAATACGCAGTATTTT. This encodes CASSTGQGNTQYF. The full variable domain, rest sourced from reference TRBV5-6 and TRBJ2-3, is DAGVTQSPTHLIKTRGQQVTLRCSPKSGHDTVSWYQQALGQGPQFIFQYYEEEERQRGNFPDRFSGHQFPNYSSELNVNALLLGDSALYLCASSTGQGNTQYFGPGTRLTVL.

The chain uses TRBV7-2 and TRBJ1-5; 8 bases are shared with TRBD1. Germline V gene lookup returns CDR1 SGHTA and CDR2 FQGNSA. The CDR3 is made up of 15 amino acids. J lost 2 bases, V lost 5 bases, and 5 bases had no gene match. The CDR3 DNA follows: TGTGCCAGCAGCCGTACAGGGGGTGGCAATCAGCCCCAGCATTTT. Its protein product is CASSRTGGGNQPQHF.

Points on this clone: One junction end does not reproduce the germline sequence, and a read error may be involved. This chain joins TRBV6-1 and TRBJ1-1; D might be TRBD1 (5 bases). The CDR3 spans 12 residues. CDR1 and CDR2 from the germline V gene are MNHNS and SASEGT. The CDR3 DNA reads as TGTGCCAGCAGTGAAGTCCCCCCGACAGTTGTCTTT. Amino acids: CASSEVPPTVVF.

This clone was seen a handful of times. The V call is TRBV5-4, the J call TRBJ2-7; 7 bases are a match to TRBD1. The CDR3 sequence is 13 residues long. Per the germline V gene, CDR1 is SGHNT and CDR2 is YYREEE (reference sequence). The V and J ends lost 3 bases and 3 bases, in that order; junction bases with no gene match: 3. The CDR3 spells CASSYRGSYEQYF. CDR3 sequence (DNA): TGTGCCAGCAGCTACAGGGGCAGCTACGAGCAGTACTTC.

CDR3 sequence: CASSAGGLEQYF. The CDR3 coding sequence is TGCGCCAGCAGCGCGGGAGGATTGGAACAGTACTTC. The rearrangement joins TRBV10-1 to TRBJ2-7, with 8 bases lining up with TRBD2. Germline V gives CDR1 WNHNN, CDR2 SYGVQD (reference sequence). The CDR3 covers 12 residues. J was trimmed by 10 bases and V by 6 bases; bases with no gene match: 8.

V and J are TRBV29-1 and TRBJ1-2; perhaps TRBD1 as D (5 bases). Trimming stripped 0 bases from V and 7 bases from J, with 15 bases between. The length of the CDR3 is 14 residues. The germline V gene encodes CDR1 SQVTM and CDR2 ANQGSEA. CDR3 nucleotide sequence: TGCAGCGTTGAAGATGGGGGGAAACCCGGTGGCTACACCTTC. This encodes CSVEDGGKPGGYTF.

This rearrangement joins TRBV30 to TRBJ1-2; D not certain. V was cut by 2 bases and J by 5 bases, with 6 bases left in between. CDR3 length: 11 residues. Germline loops: CDR1 GTSNPN, CDR2 SVGIG (reference sequence). The CDR3: CAWSSWYGYTF. The CDR3 DNA follows: TGTGCCTGGAGTTCCTGGTATGGCTACACCTTC.

The chain links TRBV2 to TRBJ1-2, with D maybe TRBD1 (6 bases). V lost 8 bases to trimming and J lost 4 bases, with 11 bases between them. Germline V gene sequence: CDR1 SNHLY, CDR2 FYNNEI. The CDR3 sequence is 12 residues long. In DNA, the CDR3 is TGTGCCAGCGTGGAGGGGGGCTATGGCTACACCTTC. Translating it yields CASVEGGYGYTF. Together with reference TRBV2 and TRBJ1-2, the CDR3 gives the full variable domain: EPEVTQTPSHQVTQMGQEVILRCVPISNHLYFYWYRQILGQKVEFLVSFYNNEISEKSEIFDDQFSVERPDGSNFTLKIRSTKLEDSAMYFCASVEGGYGYTFGSGTRLTVV.

V usage is TRBV4-1 and J usage is TRBJ1-2; D gene uncertain. The germline V gene has CDR1 MGHRA and CDR2 YSYEKL. The CDR3 length is 15 residues. V lost 3 bases to trimming and J lost 1 base, with 12 bases between them. CDR3 protein: CASSHDTENNYGYTF. Here the CDR3 DNA reads TGCGCCAGCAGCCATGACACCGAGAATAACTATGGCTACACCTTC.

V and J are TRBV25-1 and TRBJ2-2; D is ambiguous. Germline-derived CDR1 and CDR2 are MGHDK and SYGVNS. CDR3 size: 13 residues. The germline V and J ends were trimmed by 3 bases and 1 base, with 3 bases remaining between them. In nucleotides, the CDR3 is TGTGCCAGCAGTGAGGTGAACACCGGGGAGCTGTTTTTT. The encoded protein is CASSEVNTGELFF.

V usage is TRBV19 and J usage is TRBJ2-3; 7 bases match TRBD1. The CDR3 consists of 14 residues. Germline V gives CDR1 LNHDA, CDR2 SQIVND (reference sequence). Trimming removed 10 bases from V and 2 bases from J; junction bases left unmatched: 9. The CDR3 region is CATKTGRVTDTQYF. As DNA, the CDR3 is TGTGCCACCAAGACAGGGAGAGTCACAGATACGCAGTATTTT.

This chain joins TRBV2 and TRBJ2-4; D remains unclear. This CDR3 comprises 16 residues. V dropped 6 bases and J dropped 0 bases, with 15 bases sitting between them. Germline CDR1 reads SNHLY; CDR2 reads FYNNEI. This CDR3 reads CASRPEGILAKNIQYF. CDR3 sequence (DNA): TGTGCCAGCAGGCCCGAAGGGATACTAGCCAAAAACATTCAGTACTTC.

The chain employs TRBV14 and TRBJ1-2; no reliable D call. The CDR3 is made up of 14 amino acids. CDR1 is SGHDN and CDR2 is FVKESK in the germline V gene. Trimming pared 1 base from V and 4 bases from J, leaving 10 bases between. The CDR3 DNA follows: TGTGCCAGCAGCCAAGCAAGGGCGGGCTATGGCTACACCTTC. It is translated as CASSQARAGYGYTF.

The chain links TRBV5-1 to TRBJ2-3; either TRBD1 or TRBD2 may supply D (5 bases each). Germline CDR1 is SGHRS and CDR2 is YFSETQ. The CDR3 is 12 amino acids. Trimming cost V 4 bases and J 10 bases, with 13 bases left between them. The CDR3 DNA is TGCGCCAGCAGCGACGGGACCCCCTCGCAGTATTTT. Translating gives CASSDGTPSQYF.

The gene calls are TRBV5-1 and TRBJ2-5; 11 nucleotides agree with TRBD2. CDR1 SGHRS and CDR2 YFSETQ come from the germline V gene. CDR3 size: 17 residues. V lost 0 bases and J lost 1; bases outside the gene matches: 5. Written as DNA, the CDR3 is TGCGCCAGCAGCTTGGGTGGGACTAGCGGATTCCAAGAGACCCAGTACTTC. This encodes CASSLGGTSGFQETQYF. The full variable domain, rest sourced from reference TRBV5-1 and TRBJ2-5, is KAGVTQTPRYLIKTRGQQVTLSCSPISGHRSVSWYQQTPGQGLQFLFEYFSETQRNKGNFPGRFSGRQFSNSRSEMNVSTLELGDSALYLCASSLGGTSGFQETQYFGPGTRLLVL.

There are a few counts of this clone. The V and J genes are TRBV6-1 and TRBJ1-5; 8 bases are a match to TRBD1. V shed 8 bases and J 4 bases; nucleotides not matched to a gene: 10. The CDR3 contains 15 residues. The germline gives CDR1 MNHNS, CDR2 SASEGT. The CDR3 region is CASAKDRASNQPQHF. CDR3 DNA sequence: TGTGCCAGCGCTAAGGACAGGGCCTCGAATCAGCCCCAGCATTTT.

The genes are TRBV23-1 and TRBJ1-1; TRBD1 matches at 9 bases. TRBV23-1 is classed as an ORF, of uncertain function. Trimming cost V 8 bases and J 4 bases; bases outside gene matches: 14. The CDR3 runs 16 residues. The CDR3 nucleotides are TGCGCCAGCCTAGCGGAGGACAGGGGTGATGTCACTGAAGCTTTCTTT. This codes for CASLAEDRGDVTEAFF.

The chain joins TRBV19 to TRBJ1-1, with D tentatively TRBD1 (5 bases). This CDR3 contains 13 residues. Trimming took 1 base from V and 6 from J, leaving 9 bases between them. The germline V gene has CDR1 LNHDA and CDR2 SQIVND (reference sequence). CDR3 DNA: TGTGCCAGTAGTATAGGCAGGGAGGCTGAAGCTTTCTTT. Amino acids: CASSIGREAEAFF.

The rearrangement links TRBV6-1 to TRBJ1-5, with D uncertain. The CDR3 is 16 residues long. The ends were cut back, 2 bases at V and 3 bases at J, with 14 bases in the middle. Germline V lookup: CDR1 MNHNS, CDR2 SASEGT. CDR3 DNA sequence: TGTGCCAGCAGTGAATGGCAAGAGGCTCTCAATCAGCCCCAGCATTTT. It is translated as CASSEWQEALNQPQHF.

This chain joins TRBV7-2 and TRBJ2-1, with TRBD2 matching 15 bases. Germline V gives CDR1 SGHTA, CDR2 FQGNSA. The V gene end was trimmed by 5 bases and the J gene end by 0 bases; junction bases not matched to a gene: 8. CDR3 length equals 19 residues. This CDR3 reads CASSPPGLAGGSSYNEQFF. In DNA, the CDR3 is TGTGCCAGCAGCCCACCCGGACTAGCGGGGGGGAGCTCCTACAATGAGCAGTTCTTC.

The V gene is TRBV2, the J gene TRBJ1-2, with 7 bases fitting TRBD1. There are 15 residues in the CDR3. Germline loops: CDR1 SNHLY, CDR2 FYNNEI. V lost 0 bases, J lost 2 bases, and 3 bases stayed unmatched. CDR3 region: CASSEARQGNYGYTF. The CDR3 region has the DNA TGTGCCAGCAGTGAAGCCCGACAGGGAAACTATGGCTACACCTTC. Full variable domain (remainder filled in from reference TRBV2 and TRBJ1-2): EPEVTQTPSHQVTQMGQEVILRCVPISNHLYFYWYRQILGQKVEFLVSFYNNEISEKSEIFDDQFSVERPDGSNFTLKIRSTKLEDSAMYFCASSEARQGNYGYTFGSGTRLTVV.

V and J are TRBV5-4 and TRBJ2-3; D might be TRBD2 (5 bases). The CDR3 covers 15 residues. Germline loops: CDR1 SGHNT, CDR2 YYREEE (reference sequence). Trimming left V 2 bases short and J 1 base short, with 11 bases between. This CDR3 reads CASSFEGFGTDTQYF. The CDR3 DNA is TGTGCCAGCAGCTTTGAGGGATTTGGCACAGATACGCAGTATTTT. Full variable domain (rest looked up from reference TRBV5-4 and TRBJ2-3): ETGVTQSPTHLIKTRGQQVTLRCSSQSGHNTVSWYQQALGQGPQFIFQYYREEENGRGNFPPRFSGLQFPNYSSELNVNALELDDSALYLCASSFEGFGTDTQYFGPGTRLTVL.

This clone was detected a few times. This chain connects TRBV15 to TRBJ1-5, with TRBD1 as a possible D gene (5 bases). The CDR3 runs 14 residues. V lost 3 bases and J 1 base, leaving 7 bases between the germline ends. From germline, CDR1 is LNHNV and CDR2 YYDKDF (reference sequence). In nucleotides, the CDR3 is TGTGCCACCAGCAGTGGGGGAAGCAATCAGCCCCAGCATTTT. The encoded protein is CATSSGGSNQPQHF.

The chain employs TRBV25-1 and TRBJ2-5; 7 nucleotides align to TRBD1. The end of the DNA is better explained by TRBJ2-7, so the J call may be wrong. Germline values: CDR1 MGHDK, CDR2 SYGVNS. This CDR3 region has 15 residues. The CDR3: CASSELGQRTYEQYF. The CDR3 DNA sequence: TGTGCCAGCAGTGAATTGGGACAGAGGACTTACGAGCAGTACTTC.

The chain carries TRBV11-3 and TRBJ2-7; weak D call: TRBD1 (5 bases). V was clipped by 6 bases and J by 3 bases, with 9 bases between them. The CDR3 runs 12 residues. Germline V gene data show CDR1 as SGHNT and CDR2 as YENEEA. CDR3 region: CASSKGNYEQYF. CDR3 bases: TGTGCCAGCAGTAAGGGGAACTACGAGCAGTACTTC.